The entry that follows covers one T cell receptor beta chain sequence. The antigen remains unidentified. The data were produced by immunoSEQ multiplex PCR, yet TCRdb's version contains in-frame clones alone and is incomplete. The sample carries fewer than 150,000 clones, about 93% recorded once. The V gene's germline CDR1 is SGHRS and CDR2 YFSETQ. V lost 4 bases, J lost 0 bases, and 4 bases stayed unmatched. The length of the CDR3 is 15 residues. This sample is drawn from a study of T cell responses to AZD1222 COVID-19 vaccine. Whole-study results and caveats: Targets within unmutated variant regions were reportedly found for nearly half of spike-specific TCRs. Only a handful of AZD1222 recipients, several in all, had baseline seropositivity.

This receptor was obtained from an adult in good health. The chain joins TRBV5-1 to TRBJ2-3; TRBD1 matches 8 bases. The sample consisted of peripheral blood, taken on day 0 of AZD1222 vaccination. The CDR3 loop reads CASSQGQESTDTQYF. CDR3 in DNA: TGCGCCAGCAGCCAGGGACAGGAGAGCACAGATACGCAGTATTTT.